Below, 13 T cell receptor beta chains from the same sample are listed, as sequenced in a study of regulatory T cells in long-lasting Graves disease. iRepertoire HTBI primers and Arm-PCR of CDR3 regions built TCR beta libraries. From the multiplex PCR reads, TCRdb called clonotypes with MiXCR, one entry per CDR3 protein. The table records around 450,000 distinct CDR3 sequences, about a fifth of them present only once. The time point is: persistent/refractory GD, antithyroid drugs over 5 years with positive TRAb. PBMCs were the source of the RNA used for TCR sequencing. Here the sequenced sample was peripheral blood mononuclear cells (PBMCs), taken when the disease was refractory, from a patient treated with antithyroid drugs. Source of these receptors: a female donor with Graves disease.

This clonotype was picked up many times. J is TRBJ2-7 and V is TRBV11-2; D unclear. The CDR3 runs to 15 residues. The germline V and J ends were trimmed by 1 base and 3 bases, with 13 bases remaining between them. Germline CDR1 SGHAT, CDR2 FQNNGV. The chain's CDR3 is CASSLVAERGYEQYF. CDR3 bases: TGTGCCAGCAGCTTAGTCGCGGAGAGAGGCTACGAGCAGTACTTC. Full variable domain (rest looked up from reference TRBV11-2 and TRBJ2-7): EAGVAQSPRYKIIEKRQSVAFWCNPISGHATLYWYQQILGQGPKLLIQFQNNGVVDDSQLPKDRFSAERLKGVDSTLKIQPAKLEDSAVYLCASSLVAERGYEQYFGPGTRLTVT.

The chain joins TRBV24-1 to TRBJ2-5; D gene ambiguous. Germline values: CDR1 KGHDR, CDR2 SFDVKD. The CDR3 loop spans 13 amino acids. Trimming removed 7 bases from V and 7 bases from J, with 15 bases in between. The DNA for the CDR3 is TGTGCCACCAGCGGATCCTTTAAGGGGACCCAGTACTTC. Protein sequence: CATSGSFKGTQYF.

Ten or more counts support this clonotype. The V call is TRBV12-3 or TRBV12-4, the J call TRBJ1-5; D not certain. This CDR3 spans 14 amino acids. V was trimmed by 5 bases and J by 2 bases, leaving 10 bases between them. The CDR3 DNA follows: TGTGCCAGCAGTCCCAATCAGGGCAATCAGCCCCAGCATTTT. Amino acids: CASSPNQGNQPQHF.

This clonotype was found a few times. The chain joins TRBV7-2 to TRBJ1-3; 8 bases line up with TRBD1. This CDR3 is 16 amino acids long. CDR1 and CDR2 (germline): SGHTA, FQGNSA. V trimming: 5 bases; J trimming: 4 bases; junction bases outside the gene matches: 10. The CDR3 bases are TGTGCCAGCAGCCTCTTTACAGGGGGGGTAGGAAACACCATATATTTT. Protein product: CASSLFTGGVGNTIYF.

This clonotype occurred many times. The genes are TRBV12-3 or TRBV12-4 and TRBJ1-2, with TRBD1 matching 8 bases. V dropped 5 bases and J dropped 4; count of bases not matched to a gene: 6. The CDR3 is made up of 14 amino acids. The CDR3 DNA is TGTGCCAGCAGTCGCGGACAGGGCCTCTATGGCTACACCTTC. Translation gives CASSRGQGLYGYTF.

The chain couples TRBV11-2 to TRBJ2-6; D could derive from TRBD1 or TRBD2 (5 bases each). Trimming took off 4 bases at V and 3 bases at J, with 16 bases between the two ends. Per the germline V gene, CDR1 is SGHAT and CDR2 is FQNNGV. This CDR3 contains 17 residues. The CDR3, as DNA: TGTGCCAGCAGCTCCTGGGGGAGAGTAAGTGGGGCCAACGTCCTGACTTTC. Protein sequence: CASSSWGRVSGANVLTF.

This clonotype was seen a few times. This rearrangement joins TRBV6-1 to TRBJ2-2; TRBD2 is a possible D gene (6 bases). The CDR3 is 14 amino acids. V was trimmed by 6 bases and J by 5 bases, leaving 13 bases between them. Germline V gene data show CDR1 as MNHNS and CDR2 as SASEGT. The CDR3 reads CASSSGGRTGELFF. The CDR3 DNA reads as TGTGCCAGCAGCAGCGGAGGGAGGACCGGGGAGCTGTTTTTT.

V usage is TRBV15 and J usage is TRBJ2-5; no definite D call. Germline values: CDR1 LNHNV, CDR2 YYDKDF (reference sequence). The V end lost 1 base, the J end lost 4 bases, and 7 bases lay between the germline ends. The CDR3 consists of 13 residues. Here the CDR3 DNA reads TGTGCCACCAGCAGAGGACAAGGAGAGACCCAGTACTTC. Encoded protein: CATSRGQGETQYF.

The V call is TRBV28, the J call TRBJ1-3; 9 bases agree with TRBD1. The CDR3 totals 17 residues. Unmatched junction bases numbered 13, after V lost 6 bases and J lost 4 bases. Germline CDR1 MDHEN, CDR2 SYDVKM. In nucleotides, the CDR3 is TGTGCCAGCAGCCCCCTTGGGACAGGGTTCGGAGGAAACACCATATATTTT. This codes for CASSPLGTGFGGNTIYF. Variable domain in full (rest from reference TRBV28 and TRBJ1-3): DVKVTQSSRYLVKRTGEKVFLECVQDMDHENMFWYRQDPGLGLRLIYFSYDVKMKEKGDIPEGYSVSREKKERFSLILESASTNQTSMYLCASSPLGTGFGGNTIYFGEGSWLTVV.

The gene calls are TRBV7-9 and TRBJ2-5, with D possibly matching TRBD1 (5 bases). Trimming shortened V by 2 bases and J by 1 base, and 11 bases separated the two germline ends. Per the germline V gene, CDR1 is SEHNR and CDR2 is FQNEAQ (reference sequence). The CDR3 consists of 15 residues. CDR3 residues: CASSLIQGSQETQYF. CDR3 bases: TGTGCCAGCAGCTTAATCCAGGGCTCCCAAGAGACCCAGTACTTC.

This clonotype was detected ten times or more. CDR3 in amino acids: CASSEAGASYNSPLHF. CDR3 bases: TGTGCCAGCAGTGAAGCGGGAGCTTCCTATAATTCACCCCTCCACTTT. The rearrangement links TRBV2 to TRBJ1-6; D gene uncertain. This CDR3 contains 16 residues. Germline V gives CDR1 SNHLY, CDR2 FYNNEI. V shed 0 bases and J shed 1 base, with 7 bases lying between them.

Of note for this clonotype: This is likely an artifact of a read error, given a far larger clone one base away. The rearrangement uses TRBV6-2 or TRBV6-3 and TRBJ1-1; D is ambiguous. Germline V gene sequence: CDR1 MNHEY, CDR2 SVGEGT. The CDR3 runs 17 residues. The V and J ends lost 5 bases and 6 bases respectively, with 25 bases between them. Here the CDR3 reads CASSEGMLLLSFAEAFF. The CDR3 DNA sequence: TGTGCCAGCAGTGAAGGGATGTTGCTTCTCTCATTCGCTGAAGCTTTCTTT.

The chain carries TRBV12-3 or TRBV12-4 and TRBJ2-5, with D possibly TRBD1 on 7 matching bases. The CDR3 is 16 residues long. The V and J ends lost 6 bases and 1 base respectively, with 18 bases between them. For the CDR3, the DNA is TGTGCCAGCAGCGTAACCCCCCAGGGGGGCCAAGAGACCCAGTACTTC. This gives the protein CASSVTPQGGQETQYF.